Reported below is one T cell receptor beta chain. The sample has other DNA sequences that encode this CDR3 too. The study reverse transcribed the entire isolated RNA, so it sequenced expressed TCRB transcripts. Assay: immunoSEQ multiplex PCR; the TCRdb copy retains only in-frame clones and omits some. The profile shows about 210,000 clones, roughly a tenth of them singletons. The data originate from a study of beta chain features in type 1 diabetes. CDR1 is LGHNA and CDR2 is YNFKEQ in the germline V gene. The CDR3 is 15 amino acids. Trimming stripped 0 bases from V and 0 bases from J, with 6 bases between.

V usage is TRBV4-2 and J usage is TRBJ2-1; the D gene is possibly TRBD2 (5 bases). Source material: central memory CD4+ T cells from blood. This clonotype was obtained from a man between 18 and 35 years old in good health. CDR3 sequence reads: CASSQEGSSYNEQFF. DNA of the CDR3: TGTGCCAGCAGCCAAGAGGGGAGCTCCTACAATGAGCAGTTCTTC.